Presented here are 17 T cell receptor beta chains from one specimen sequenced in a study of tumor-infiltrating lymphocytes in localized non-small cell lung cancer. TCRdb's table, derived via immunoSEQ multiplex PCR, lists solely in-frame clones and lacks some. Counted here are around 6,700 clones, about three fifths occurring once; the ten biggest clones make up 13%. Sequencing was done on a sample of uninvolved lung tissue not adjacent to the tumor. These TCRs come from a human donor with non-small cell lung cancer.

This clone was recorded a few times. The V call is TRBV29-1, the J call TRBJ2-5; D is tentatively TRBD1 or TRBD2 (5 bases each). The CDR3 has 13 amino acids. V lost 6 bases, J lost 5 bases, and 16 bases lay in between. Germline V lookup: CDR1 SQVTM, CDR2 ANQGSEA. The CDR3 spells CSVDPEGLETQYF. For the CDR3, the DNA is TGCAGCGTGGACCCCGAGGGGTTGGAGACCCAGTACTTC. Variable domain in full (rest from reference TRBV29-1 and TRBJ2-5): SAVISQKPSRDICQRGTSLTIQCQVDSQVTMMFWYRQQPGQSLTLIATANQGSEATYESGFVIDKFPISRPNLTFSTLTVSNMSPEDSSIYLCSVDPEGLETQYFGPGTRLLVL.

The chain links TRBV29-1 to TRBJ2-3, with a tentative D call TRBD2 (5 bases). The CDR3 is 13 amino acids. With 4 bases removed from V and 4 bases from J, the gap between germline ends came to 12 bases. Germline values: CDR1 SQVTM, CDR2 ANQGSEA. CDR3: CSVGAQAADTQYF. CDR3 DNA: TGCAGCGTTGGGGCACAAGCGGCAGATACGCAGTATTTT.

The gene calls are TRBV19 and TRBJ1-6; no definite D call. V gave up 8 bases and J gave up 10 bases, with 12 bases separating them. This CDR3 region has 12 residues. The V gene's germline CDR1 is LNHDA and CDR2 SQIVND (reference sequence). The chain's CDR3 is CASATLDSPLHF. CDR3 bases: TGTGCCAGTGCGACGCTAGACTCACCCCTCCACTTT.

This chain joins TRBV11-2 and TRBJ1-5; tentative D call: TRBD1 (6 bases). Germline assignment: CDR1 SGHAT and CDR2 FQNNGV. The ends were cut back, 5 bases at V and 3 bases at J, with 14 bases in the middle. The CDR3 has 15 residues. For the CDR3, the DNA is TGTGCCAGCAGCAGGTCAGGGGCTCCCAATCAGCCCCAGCATTTT. This sequence encodes CASSRSGAPNQPQHF.

The rearrangement links TRBV28 to TRBJ1-2; D is uncertain. The V and J ends lost 5 bases and 8 bases respectively, with 21 bases between them. The CDR3 has 15 residues. The germline gives CDR1 MDHEN, CDR2 SYDVKM. CDR3 bases: TGTGCCAGCAGTCCCCAGGCAGAGAAGTTTTTAGGCTACACCTTC. This gives the protein CASSPQAEKFLGYTF.

The CDR3 reads CASSYDGSPTDTQYF. The CDR3 DNA follows: TGTGCCAGCAGTTACGACGGCAGCCCTACAGATACGCAGTATTTT. The chain combines TRBV6-5 with TRBJ2-3; D ambiguous. The germline V and J ends were trimmed by 2 bases and 3 bases, with 12 bases remaining between them. The germline CDR1 and CDR2 sequences are MNHEY and SVGAGI. This CDR3 region has 15 residues.

V usage is TRBV4-3 and J usage is TRBJ1-1, with D hard to call. Germline CDR1 reads LGHNA; CDR2 reads YSLEER. V was pared by 2 bases and J by 2 bases, with 6 bases between. The CDR3 covers 13 residues. The CDR3: CASSQFRNTEAFF. CDR3 nucleotides: TGCGCCAGCAGCCAATTCCGAAACACTGAAGCTTTCTTT.

In its sample, this clone is large. The CDR3 sequence is CASSWGSLSLTDTQYF. In DNA form, the CDR3 reads TGTGCCAGTAGTTGGGGATCCCTGAGCCTCACAGATACGCAGTATTTT. The chain joins TRBV19 to TRBJ2-3; D gene ambiguous. Germline V gene sequence: CDR1 LNHDA, CDR2 SQIVND (reference sequence). The CDR3 length is 16 residues. The V end was cut by 5 bases, the J end by 2 bases, with 17 bases between.

This clone was detected only a few times. This chain joins TRBV9 and TRBJ2-7; unclear D gene. The CDR3 is 12 amino acids. The germline CDR1 and CDR2 sequences are SGDLS and YYNGEE. V gave up 0 bases and J gave up 6 bases, with 7 bases separating them. CDR3: CASSVGIGEQYF. As DNA, the CDR3 is TGTGCCAGCAGCGTAGGTATCGGCGAGCAGTACTTC.

V gene TRBV5-1 combines with J gene TRBJ1-6; a possible D gene is TRBD1 (6 bases). V was pared by 2 bases and J by 6 bases, with 12 bases between. The CDR3 is 15 amino acids. Per germline, CDR1 SGHRS and CDR2 YFSETQ. CDR3 region: CASSFDTGPNSPLHF. CDR3 in DNA: TGCGCCAGCAGCTTCGACACAGGGCCTAATTCACCCCTCCACTTT. The variable domain in full, with the rest retrieved from reference TRBV5-1 and TRBJ1-6, is KAGVTQTPRYLIKTRGQQVTLSCSPISGHRSVSWYQQTPGQGLQFLFEYFSETQRNKGNFPGRFSGRQFSNSRSEMNVSTLELGDSALYLCASSFDTGPNSPLHFGNGTRLTVT.

This clone was detected only a few times. This chain uses TRBV7-8 with TRBJ2-7, with D possibly TRBD1 on 5 matching bases. CDR3 size: 15 residues. V was pared by 1 base and J by 5 bases, with 15 bases between. The germline gives CDR1 SGHVS, CDR2 FQNEAQ. The CDR3: CASSLVARVGNEQYF. In DNA, the CDR3 is TGTGCCAGCAGCTTAGTCGCCAGGGTAGGGAACGAGCAGTACTTC.

This clone appeared a single time. The genes are TRBV10-2 and TRBJ1-2, with D hard to call. V lost 1 base and J 4 bases, leaving 7 bases between the germline ends. The CDR3 consists of 13 residues. Germline V CDR1 and CDR2: WSHSY, SAAADI. The CDR3 DNA sequence: TGCGCCAGCAGTGAGTTTAGGGCCTATGGCTACACCTTC. This codes for CASSEFRAYGYTF.

The chain employs TRBV29-1 and TRBJ1-3; 7 bases fit TRBD1. V gave up 5 bases and J gave up 0 bases; unmatched junction bases: 4. The CDR3 is made up of 14 amino acids. Germline-derived CDR1 and CDR2 are SQVTM and ANQGSEA. CDR3 sequence: CSVWTGFSGNTIYF. The CDR3 coding sequence is TGCAGCGTTTGGACAGGCTTCTCTGGAAACACCATATATTTT.

V usage is TRBV9 and J usage is TRBJ1-2; weak D call: TRBD1 (6 bases). Per the germline V gene, CDR1 is SGDLS and CDR2 is YYNGEE. The CDR3 consists of 14 residues. V lost 2 bases and J lost 5, with 13 bases in between. This chain's CDR3 is CASSVSRGGYGYTF. CDR3 nucleotide sequence: TGTGCCAGCAGCGTGTCAAGGGGGGGGTATGGCTACACCTTC.

The chain recombines TRBV27 with TRBJ1-2, with unresolved D. The CDR3 runs 14 residues. The germline V gene has CDR1 MNHEY and CDR2 SMNVEV (reference sequence). V was shortened by 3 bases and J by 8 bases, with 16 bases between the two germline ends. The CDR3 nucleotides are TGTGCCAGCAGTTTGGGCATGGGAATTGAGGGCTACACCTTC. Encoded protein: CASSLGMGIEGYTF.

V is TRBV19 and J is TRBJ1-1, with 8 bases aligning to TRBD1. CDR3 length: 12 amino acids. Germline lookup yields CDR1 LNHDA and CDR2 SQIVND (reference sequence). J lost 7 bases, V lost 6 bases, and 4 bases had no gene match. The CDR3 bases are TGTGCCAGTAGCCGGACAGGGTTTGAAGCTTTCTTT. Its translation is CASSRTGFEAFF.

The chain has TRBV6-5 and TRBJ1-1, with a tentative D call TRBD1 (6 bases). CDR1 and CDR2 from the germline V gene are MNHEY and SVGAGI. The CDR3 totals 15 residues. V dropped 2 bases and J dropped 10 bases, with 20 bases sitting between them. Here the CDR3 DNA reads TGTGCCAGCAGTTACGGTCGCAGGGGTATCGCACGAGCTTTCTTT. It yields the protein CASSYGRRGIARAFF.